The 30 T cell receptor beta chains below come from one sample, sequenced in a study of blood T cell repertoires in COVID-19. The table came from immunoSEQ multiplex PCR; TCRdb's copy has only in-frame clones and leaves some out. The sample gives 350,000 to 550,000 clones, around 90% of which show up once; around 1.8% is in the top ten. Sequencing was performed on PBMCs or T cells enriched from blood (not recorded which). Source of these receptors: a woman younger than 35 with acute COVID-19.

J is TRBJ1-1 and V is TRBV27; possible D gene TRBD1, 6 bases. Germline loops: CDR1 MNHEY, CDR2 SMNVEV (reference sequence). V was shortened by 6 bases and J by 1 base, with 9 bases between the two germline ends. The CDR3 is 13 amino acids. Here the CDR3 DNA reads TGTGCCAGCAGCTCCAGGGGGAACACTGAAGCTTTCTTT. Protein: CASSSRGNTEAFF.

The rearrangement joins TRBV19 to TRBJ1-2, with D maybe TRBD1 (6 bases). V lost 4 bases and J 1 base, leaving 16 bases between the germline ends. CDR1 is LNHDA, CDR2 SQIVND, per germline (reference sequence). The CDR3 sequence is 16 residues long. CDR3 sequence reads: CASSTQRDTLNYGYTF. The CDR3 region has the DNA TGTGCCAGTAGTACCCAACGGGACACCCTTAACTATGGCTACACCTTC.

The chain has TRBV5-6 and TRBJ1-5; TRBD1 matches at 7 bases. Germline values: CDR1 SGHDT, CDR2 YYEEEE. There are 16 residues in the CDR3. After removal of 1 base from V and 2 bases from J, the junction contained 6 bases not matched to a gene. The CDR3 region is CASSLWETGRNQPQHF. The DNA for the CDR3 is TGTGCCAGCAGCTTGTGGGAGACAGGGCGCAATCAGCCCCAGCATTTT.

This rearrangement joins TRBV7-9 to TRBJ2-7; D is possibly TRBD2 (8 bases). The germline V gene has CDR1 SEHNR and CDR2 FQNEAQ (reference sequence). The length of the CDR3 is 15 residues. With 6 bases removed from V and 5 bases from J, the gap between germline ends came to 20 bases. The CDR3 spells CASSLREGAENEQYF. Written as DNA, the CDR3 is TGTGCCAGCAGTCTCCGGGAGGGGGCGGAAAACGAGCAGTACTTC.

This chain uses TRBV6-2 or TRBV6-3 with TRBJ1-2, with D unresolved. Germline V gives CDR1 MNHEY, CDR2 SVGEGT. The CDR3 covers 13 residues. Trimming left V 4 bases short and J 3 bases short, with 9 bases between. The CDR3 loop is CASSLSGDYGYTF. The CDR3, as DNA: TGTGCCAGCAGTTTATCCGGGGACTATGGCTACACCTTC.

This clone showed up just a few times. The chain carries TRBV2 and TRBJ2-7; 8 bases are shared with TRBD2. Germline assignment: CDR1 SNHLY and CDR2 FYNNEI. Trimming took 10 bases from V and 2 from J; bases not matched to a gene: 7. CDR3 length: 13 amino acids. The DNA of the CDR3 is TGTGCCACCCATAGCGGGGCGGCCTACGAGCAGTACTTC. This encodes CATHSGAAYEQYF. The entire variable domain, with the rest obtained from reference TRBV2 and TRBJ2-7, is as follows: EPEVTQTPSHQVTQMGQEVILRCVPISNHLYFYWYRQILGQKVEFLVSFYNNEISEKSEIFDDQFSVERPDGSNFTLKIRSTKLEDSAMYFCATHSGAAYEQYFGPGTRLTVT.

In its sample, this clone was seen once. The chain recombines TRBV7-9 with TRBJ1-1, with 7 bases that match TRBD1. The length of the CDR3 is 14 residues. Germline CDR1 is SEHNR and CDR2 is FQNEAQ (reference sequence). V lost 6 bases, J lost 5 bases, and 9 bases stayed unmatched. This CDR3 reads CASRRTGVGTEAFF. CDR3 sequence (DNA): TGTGCCAGCAGGCGAACAGGGGTGGGGACTGAAGCTTTCTTT. The full variable domain, with the rest looked up from reference TRBV7-9 and TRBJ1-1, is DTGVSQNPRHKITKRGQNVTFRCDPISEHNRLYWYRQTLGQGPEFLTYFQNEAQLEKSRLLSDRFSAERPKGSFSTLEIQRTEQGDSAMYLCASRRTGVGTEAFFGQGTRLTVV.

A few counts support this clone. The V gene is TRBV5-4, the J gene TRBJ2-7, with 9 bases that match TRBD2. Germline V gene lookup returns CDR1 SGHNT and CDR2 YYREEE (reference sequence). The CDR3 has 13 residues. J was trimmed by 6 bases and V by 0 bases; bases with no gene match: 1. The CDR3 DNA reads TGTGCCAGCAGCTTGGGACTAGCGGCCGAGCAGTACTTC. Translation gives CASSLGLAAEQYF.

This clone appeared a single time. This chain joins TRBV28 and TRBJ2-7, with TRBD2 as a possible D gene (5 bases). In germline, CDR1 is MDHEN, CDR2 SYDVKM. This CDR3 is built from 13 residues. Trimming shortened V by 7 bases and J by 4 bases, and 14 bases separated the two germline ends. The CDR3: CASIREGWYEQYF. The CDR3 bases are TGTGCCAGCATTCGAGAGGGATGGTACGAGCAGTACTTC.

The chain links TRBV19 to TRBJ2-1, with 12 positions matching TRBD2. The CDR3 runs 16 residues. Germline loops: CDR1 LNHDA, CDR2 SQIVND (reference sequence). J was trimmed by 6 bases and V by 4 bases; bases with no gene match: 7. CDR3: CASSKTSGSFRNEQFF. DNA for the CDR3: TGTGCCAGTAGTAAGACTAGCGGGAGTTTTCGCAATGAGCAGTTCTTC.

The gene calls are TRBV4-1 and TRBJ1-5; no reliable D call. The V and J ends lost 2 bases and 6 bases respectively, with 8 bases between them. The CDR3 is 13 residues long. Germline CDR1 MGHRA, CDR2 YSYEKL. Here the CDR3 DNA reads TGCGCCAGCAGCCAAAGAGTCGGTCAGCCCCAGCATTTT. Its translation: CASSQRVGQPQHF.

This sequence joins TRBV10-3 and TRBJ2-1; 11 nucleotides agree with TRBD2. The germline gives CDR1 ENHRY, CDR2 SYGVKD. The CDR3 has 17 residues. With 4 bases clipped from V and 5 bases from J, the junction kept 10 bases outside the gene matches. CDR3 in amino acids: CAISANTIAGGHNEQFF. The DNA for the CDR3 is TGTGCCATCAGTGCGAACACCATAGCGGGGGGGCACAATGAGCAGTTCTTC.

The rearrangement links TRBV7-6 to TRBJ2-1; 7 bases are shared with TRBD1. CDR3 length equals 13 residues. Unmatched junction bases numbered 7, after V lost 6 bases and J lost 8 bases. CDR1 and CDR2 from the germline V gene are SGHVS and FNYEAQ. CDR3 bases: TGTGCCAGCAGTCATTACAGGGGCCATGAGCAGTTCTTC. This translates into CASSHYRGHEQFF. Together with reference TRBV7-6 and TRBJ2-1, the CDR3 gives the full variable domain: GAGVSQSPRYKVTKRGQDVALRCDPISGHVSLYWYRQALGQGPEFLTYFNYEAQQDKSGLPNDRFSAERPEGSISTLTIQRTEQRDSAMYRCASSHYRGHEQFFGPGTRLTVL.

This chain connects TRBV7-8 to TRBJ1-3, with 8 bases matching TRBD1. V gave up 0 bases and J gave up 4 bases; unmatched junction bases: 8. CDR3 length equals 17 residues. Germline V gene data show CDR1 as SGHVS and CDR2 as FQNEAQ. CDR3 protein: CASSLAYDRGRGNTIYF. The CDR3 coding sequence is TGTGCCAGCAGCTTAGCGTACGACAGGGGCCGGGGAAACACCATATATTTT.

The rearrangement uses TRBV2 and TRBJ1-5; possibly TRBD1 for D (5 bases). V shed 0 bases and J shed 0 bases, with 9 bases lying between them. The CDR3 consists of 16 residues. Germline CDR1 reads SNHLY; CDR2 reads FYNNEI. CDR3 region: CASSEASRDSNQPQHF. The CDR3 region has the DNA TGTGCCAGCAGTGAAGCTAGCAGGGATAGCAATCAGCCCCAGCATTTT.

This clone came up a few times. V is TRBV7-8 and J is TRBJ1-2; the match to TRBD1 covers 10 bases. CDR3 size: 15 residues. With V trimmed by 1 base and J by 8 bases, 7 bases remained unmatched. Germline V lookup: CDR1 SGHVS, CDR2 FQNEAQ. CDR3 sequence (DNA): TGTGCCAGCAGCTTAGGGAGACAGGGGGCGAGGGGCTACACCTTC. Its translation is CASSLGRQGARGYTF.

The chain uses TRBV5-4 and TRBJ2-2; no clear D. The CDR3 is 16 residues long. Germline V CDR1 and CDR2: SGHNT, YYREEE (reference sequence). V lost 3 bases to trimming and J lost 0 bases, with 12 bases between them. Here the CDR3 reads CASSSRRMANTGELFF. The CDR3 DNA sequence: TGTGCCAGCAGCTCCCGCAGGATGGCGAACACCGGGGAGCTGTTTTTT.

CDR3 sequence: CASSRSPNAGRETQYF. DNA of the CDR3: TGTGCCAGCAGCCGATCTCCTAACGCAGGGCGAGAGACCCAGTACTTC. V is TRBV3-1 (or the pseudogene TRBV3-2) and J is TRBJ2-5; maybe TRBD1 (5 bases). V was shortened by 4 bases and J by 4 bases, with 19 bases between the two germline ends. CDR1 is LGHDT, CDR2 YNNKEL, per germline (reference sequence). The CDR3 is made up of 16 amino acids.

This chain uses TRBV10-3 with TRBJ1-4; TRBD1 might be the D (6 bases). Germline values: CDR1 ENHRY, CDR2 SYGVKD. With 0 bases removed from V and 0 bases from J, the gap between germline ends came to 11 bases. The CDR3 runs to 17 residues. The CDR3 nucleotides are TGTGCCATCAGTGAGTCGGACAGTAGAGCAACTAATGAAAAACTGTTTTTT. Translation: CAISESDSRATNEKLFF.

The chain uses TRBV6-5 and TRBJ1-2; 8 bases map to TRBD1. The CDR3 covers 15 residues. CDR1 is MNHEY, CDR2 SVGAGI, per germline. Trimming cost V 0 bases and J 3 bases; bases outside gene matches: 3. The DNA for the CDR3 is TGTGCCAGCAGTTACTCGATGACAGGGGACTATGGCTACACCTTC. Translating gives CASSYSMTGDYGYTF.

The chain couples TRBV7-3 to TRBJ2-3; D uncertain. The germline CDR1 and CDR2 sequences are SGHTA and FQGTGA. The CDR3 length is 13 residues. The ends were cut back, 3 bases at V and 1 base at J, with 5 bases in the middle. The CDR3 region is CASSFSRTDTQYF. The CDR3 bases are TGTGCCAGCAGCTTTTCTCGCACAGATACGCAGTATTTT.

The rearrangement joins TRBV7-9 to TRBJ2-7; a possible D gene is TRBD1 (6 bases). V lost 5 bases to trimming and J lost 3 bases, with 17 bases between them. This CDR3 spans 15 amino acids. CDR1 and CDR2 (germline): SEHNR, FQNEAQ (reference sequence). The CDR3 here is CASSNHRVEGYEQYF. The CDR3 DNA sequence: TGTGCCAGCAGCAACCACAGGGTTGAGGGCTACGAGCAGTACTTC.

The chain is built from TRBV6-1 and TRBJ1-2; 9 bases fit TRBD1. The germline V gene has CDR1 MNHNS and CDR2 SASEGT. The CDR3 sequence is 16 residues long. V was pared by 3 bases and J by 6 bases, with 11 bases of the junction left unmatched. The CDR3 sequence: CASSDRDRVQGNGYTF. The CDR3 DNA follows: TGTGCCAGCAGTGACCGGGACAGGGTTCAAGGAAATGGCTACACCTTC.

The rearrangement uses TRBV21-1 and TRBJ1-2; TRBD1, as called in the table, went unchecked against the DNA. TRBV21-1 is described as a pseudogene. This CDR3 is 17 amino acids long. CDR3 sequence reads: CASSKVRGSANNYGYTF. DNA for the CDR3: TGTGCCAGCAGCAAAGTCAGGGGTAGTGCAAATAACTATGGCTACACCTTC.

The chain has TRBV27 and TRBJ2-5; TRBD1 aligns across 8 bases. Germline lookup yields CDR1 MNHEY and CDR2 SMNVEV (reference sequence). This CDR3 has 14 amino acids. V trimming: 8 bases; J trimming: 1 base; junction bases outside the gene matches: 6. DNA of the CDR3: TGTGCCAGCGGGACAGGAGGACCCCAAGAGACCCAGTACTTC. Amino acid sequence: CASGTGGPQETQYF.

This chain uses TRBV6-8 with TRBJ1-5, with no clear D. Trimming left V 2 bases short and J 3 bases short, with 11 bases between. Germline CDR1 MNHGY, CDR2 SAAAGT. The CDR3 sequence is 15 residues long. CDR3 coding DNA: TGTGCCAGCAGTTACCGTGCCAGAAACAATCAGCCCCAGCATTTT. Translation gives CASSYRARNNQPQHF.

This clone appeared a single time. The chain employs TRBV9 and TRBJ2-1; D is undetermined. The CDR3 spans 16 residues. CDR1 and CDR2 from the germline V gene are SGDLS and YYNGEE. Trimming cost V 0 bases and J 2 bases, with 12 bases left between them. The DNA for the CDR3 is TGTGCCAGCAGCGTAGGGGCAGGCCCTGCCTACAATGAGCAGTTCTTC. Translation gives CASSVGAGPAYNEQFF.

The chain has TRBV27 and TRBJ1-2; the match to TRBD1 covers 8 bases. CDR3 length: 15 residues. Germline V gives CDR1 MNHEY, CDR2 SMNVEV (reference sequence). The ends lost 4 bases at V and 3 bases at J; junction bases unmatched: 7. Here the CDR3 reads CASSYQGQGYYGYTF. CDR3 bases: TGTGCCAGCAGTTACCAAGGACAGGGTTACTATGGCTACACCTTC.

The chain uses TRBV3-1 (or the pseudogene TRBV3-2) and TRBJ1-5, with D unresolved. Between the trimmed V and J ends, which lost 0 bases and 6 bases, there was a span of 6 bases. The germline V gene encodes CDR1 LGHDT and CDR2 YNNKEL (reference sequence). The length of the CDR3 is 13 residues. DNA of the CDR3: TGTGCCAGCAGCCAAGATTTCGGTCAGCCCCAGCATTTT. Amino acids: CASSQDFGQPQHF.

The J gene is TRBJ1-5, the V gene TRBV10-3, with no clear D. V was cut by 5 bases and J by 7 bases, with 12 bases left in between. Germline CDR1 is ENHRY and CDR2 is SYGVKD. There are 13 residues in the CDR3. CDR3 sequence (DNA): TGTGCCATCAGTCCATCTCAGAAGCAGCCCCAGCATTTT. It translates to CAISPSQKQPQHF.